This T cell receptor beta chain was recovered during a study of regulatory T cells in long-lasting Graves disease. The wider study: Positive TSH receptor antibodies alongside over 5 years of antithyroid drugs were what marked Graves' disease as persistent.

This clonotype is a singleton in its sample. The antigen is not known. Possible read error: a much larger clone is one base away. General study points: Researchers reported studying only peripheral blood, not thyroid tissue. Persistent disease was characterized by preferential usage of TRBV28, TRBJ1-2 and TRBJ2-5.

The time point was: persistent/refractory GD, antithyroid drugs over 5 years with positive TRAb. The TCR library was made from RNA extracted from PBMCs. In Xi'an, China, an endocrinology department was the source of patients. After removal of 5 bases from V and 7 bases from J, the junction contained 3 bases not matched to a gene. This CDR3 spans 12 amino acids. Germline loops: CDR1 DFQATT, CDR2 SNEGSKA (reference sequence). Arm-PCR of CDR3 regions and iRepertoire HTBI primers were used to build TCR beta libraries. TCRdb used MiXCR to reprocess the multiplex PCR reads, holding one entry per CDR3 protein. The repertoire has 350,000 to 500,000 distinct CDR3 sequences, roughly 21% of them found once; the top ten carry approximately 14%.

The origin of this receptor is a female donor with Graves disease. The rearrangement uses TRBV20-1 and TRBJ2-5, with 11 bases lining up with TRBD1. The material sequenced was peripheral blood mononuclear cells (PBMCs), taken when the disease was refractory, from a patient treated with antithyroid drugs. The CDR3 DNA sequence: TGCAGTGCTGAAGGGACAGGGGGGACCCAGTACTTC. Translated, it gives CSAEGTGGTQYF.